These T cell receptor beta chains were read from a single sample in a study of technical replicates of blood from a handful of donors. Here immunoSEQ multiplex PCR was the method, and the copy in TCRdb shows in-frame clones only, minus some. The repertoire includes 50,000 to 60,000 clones, 90% to 95% of them detected once, and about 3.7% sits in the top ten. Sample: PBMCs. Every receptor here comes from a human donor in good health. Some clones in this sample may be carry-over from other donors' samples. CDR3s include the opening cysteine and the closing phenylalanine or tryptophan. Fields, in order: clone size, V gene, D gene, J gene, CDR3 protein, CDR3 DNA. D genes are given only for firm matches. Clone size is given for some rows only: seen once, a few or many times, or a class if the clone is expanded.

>NA|TRBV5-1|NA|TRBJ2-1
CASSSLVNNEQFF
TGCGCCAGCAGCTCACTAGTCAACAATGAGCAGTTCTTC
>few|TRBV7-9|TRBD2|TRBJ2-3
CASGLGFTDTQYF
TGTGCCAGCGGACTAGGATTCACAGATACGCAGTATTTT
>NA|TRBV9|TRBD2|TRBJ2-7
CASSVGLAGYEQYF
TGTGCCAGCAGCGTAGGACTAGCGGGCTACGAGCAGTACTTC
>NA|TRBV6-1|NA|TRBJ2-1
CASSEVLGGYNEQFF
TGTGCCAGCAGTGAAGTCCTGGGCGGGTACAATGAGCAGTTCTTC
>NA|TRBV10-3|TRBD1|TRBJ2-7
CAISESGTGGEQYF
TGTGCCATCAGTGAGTCTGGGACAGGGGGCGAGCAGTACTTC
>NA|TRBV11-3|TRBD2|TRBJ2-1
CASSQTSGAPYNEQFF
TGTGCCAGCAGCCAAACTAGCGGGGCACCTTACAATGAGCAGTTCTTC
>NA|TRBV19|TRBD2|TRBJ2-3
CASSILAGGADTQYF
TGTGCCAGTAGTATCCTGGCGGGAGGTGCGGATACGCAGTATTTT
>NA|TRBV2|NA|TRBJ2-7
CASTMSEVSYEQYF
TGTGCCAGCACTATGTCGGAGGTTTCCTACGAGCAGTACTTC
>NA|TRBV6-6|TRBD1|TRBJ1-2
CASSYVDRGHDYTF
TGTGCCAGCAGTTACGTCGACAGGGGGCATGACTACACCTTC
>NA|TRBV1|NA|TRBJ2-2
CTSSQTGFTGELFF
TGCACCAGCAGCCAGACAGGGTTTACCGGGGAGCTGTTTTTT
>NA|TRBV7-8|NA|TRBJ1-1
CASSSNRNTEAFF
TGTGCCAGCAGCTCAAACAGAAACACTGAAGCTTTCTTT
>once|TRBV4-3|NA|TRBJ1-4
CASSRALTEKLFF
TGCGCCAGCAGCCGCGCCTTGACAGAAAAACTGTTTTTT
>NA|TRBV2|NA|TRBJ1-1
CASSSGEAFF
TGTGCCAGCAGTTCCGGTGAAGCTTTCTTT
>NA|TRBV27|NA|TRBJ2-5
CASRDLVWETQYF
TGTGCCAGCAGGGACTTGGTGTGGGAGACCCAGTACTTC
>NA|TRBV18|NA|TRBJ1-4
CASSPGTGNGEKLFF
TGTGCCAGCTCACCCGGAACAGGGAACGGCGAAAAACTGTTTTTT
>few|TRBV7-9|NA|TRBJ1-5
CASSLAWGDVTSNQPQHF
TGTGCCAGCAGCTTAGCGTGGGGGGACGTGACTAGCAATCAGCCCCAGCATTTT
>NA|TRBV30|TRBD1|TRBJ2-3
CARDRGHVGVGTDTQYF
TGTGCCCGGGACAGGGGGCATGTGGGAGTGGGGACAGATACGCAGTATTTT
>NA|TRBV11-2|TRBD2|TRBJ2-7
CASSLERGGGQYF
TGTGCCAGCAGCTTAGAACGGGGGGGCGGGCAGTACTTC
>NA|TRBV2|TRBD1|TRBJ1-5
CASSEQGGLNQPQHF
TGTGCCAGCAGTGAACAGGGGGGCCTCAATCAGCCCCAGCATTTT
>NA|TRBV19|NA|TRBJ2-3
CASIGDTQYF
TGTGCCAGTATCGGGGATACGCAGTATTTT
>NA|TRBV6-5|NA|TRBJ1-3
CASIGTFGGNTIYF
TGTGCCAGCATAGGGACATTTGGTGGAAACACCATATATTTT
>NA|TRBV19|NA|TRBJ1-5
CASRGNNQPQHF
TGTGCCAGTAGGGGCAATAATCAGCCCCAGCATTTT
>NA|TRBV7-2|TRBD2|TRBJ2-7
CASSRTSGNYEQYF
TGTGCCAGCAGCCGGACTAGCGGGAACTACGAGCAGTACTTC
>NA|TRBV5-1|NA|TRBJ2-1
CASSSGGGSYNEQFF
TGCGCCAGCAGCTCGGGGGGCGGGTCATACAATGAGCAGTTCTTC
>NA|TRBV14|TRBD1|TRBJ2-5
CASSQGTGGRWETQYF
TGTGCCAGCAGCCAAGGGACAGGGGGTCGCTGGGAGACCCAGTACTTC
>NA|TRBV15|TRBD1|TRBJ2-2
CATRSDIGQGNGELFF
TGTGCCACCAGGTCGGATATTGGACAGGGCAACGGGGAGCTGTTTTTT
>NA|TRBV20-1|NA|TRBJ1-1
CSVSKGEPAFF
TGCAGTGTTAGCAAAGGAGAGCCAGCTTTCTTT
>NA|TRBV7-2|NA|TRBJ1-5
CASSLRGNQPQHF
TGTGCCAGCAGCTTAAGGGGGAATCAGCCCCAGCATTTT
>once|TRBV19|TRBD1|TRBJ1-5
CASSIDQGGQPQHF
TGTGCCAGTAGTATAGATCAGGGGGGTCAGCCCCAGCATTTT
>NA|TRBV9|NA|TRBJ1-2
CASSVDLAGPYGYTF
TGTGCCAGCAGCGTAGATTTAGCAGGGCCCTATGGCTACACCTTC
>NA|TRBV9|NA|TRBJ2-5
CASSVGEGGKGETQYF
TGTGCCAGCAGCGTTGGGGAAGGGGGAAAAGGAGAGACCCAGTACTTC
>NA|TRBV2|NA|TRBJ1-2
CASTPDYGYTF
TGTGCCAGCACGCCGGACTACGGCTACACCTTC
>NA|TRBV6-4|TRBD1|TRBJ2-5
CAILRQGQETQYF
TGTGCCATCTTAAGACAGGGACAAGAGACCCAGTACTTC
>NA|TRBV7-3|TRBD2|TRBJ2-1
CASSSGLAGRYNEQFF
TGTGCCAGCAGCTCCGGACTAGCGGGACGTTACAATGAGCAGTTCTTC
>once|TRBV10-3|TRBD1|TRBJ1-2
CAISLQGNYGYTF
TGTGCCATCAGCTTACAGGGGAACTATGGCTACACCTTC
>NA|TRBV27|TRBD1|TRBJ2-7
CASSSGTGGSYEQYF
TGTGCCAGCAGTTCCGGGACAGGGGGCTCCTACGAGCAGTACTTC
>NA|TRBV11-2|TRBD1|TRBJ1-2
CASRFTGQGDGYTF
TGTGCCAGCAGGTTTACGGGACAGGGGGATGGCTACACCTTC
>NA|TRBV7-9|TRBD1|TRBJ2-7
CASSLGGQGAGEQYF
TGTGCCAGCAGCTTAGGGGGACAGGGGGCAGGGGAGCAGTACTTC
>NA|TRBV19|NA|TRBJ1-1
CATGLGNTEAFF
TGTGCCACCGGACTGGGGAACACTGAAGCTTTCTTT
>NA|TRBV7-2|NA|TRBJ2-7
CASSVGVSYEQYF
TGTGCCAGCAGCGTCGGGGTCTCCTACGAGCAGTACTTC
>NA|TRBV6-1|NA|TRBJ2-3
CASSEVGGWADTQYF
TGTGCCAGCAGCGAGGTTGGGGGGTGGGCAGATACGCAGTATTTT
>NA|TRBV18|NA|TRBJ1-2
CASSPTNYGYTF
TGTGCCAGCTCACCCACAAACTATGGCTACACCTTC
>NA|TRBV4-1|TRBD2|TRBJ2-7
CASSQAAGGPFEQYF
TGCGCCAGCAGCCAAGCTGCGGGGGGGCCGTTCGAGCAGTACTTC
>NA|TRBV7-6|TRBD2|TRBJ2-7
CASSSTSGVGEQYF
TGTGCCAGCAGTTCGACTAGCGGGGTCGGGGAGCAGTACTTC
>NA|TRBV6-1|NA|TRBJ2-1
CASSAMRTENEQFF
TGTGCCAGCAGTGCCATGAGGACTGAGAATGAGCAGTTCTTC
>NA|TRBV15|TRBD1|TRBJ2-7
CATSARTGTGRPYEQYF
TGTGCCACCAGCGCACGGACCGGGACAGGGAGACCCTACGAGCAGTACTTC
>NA|TRBV6-6|NA|TRBJ1-4
CASSYMTATNEKLFF
TGTGCCAGCAGTTACATGACTGCAACTAATGAAAAACTGTTTTTT
>NA|TRBV19|NA|TRBJ2-5
CASTFSGQKWETQYF
TGTGCCAGTACCTTCTCCGGACAAAAATGGGAGACCCAGTACTTC
>medium-sized|TRBV19|TRBD2|TRBJ2-5
CASSQGSSGSETQYF
TGTGCCAGTAGCCAGGGTTCTAGCGGGAGTGAGACCCAGTACTTC
>NA|TRBV7-9|NA|TRBJ1-4
CASSLTGSNEKLFF
TGTGCCAGCAGCCTGACAGGATCAAATGAAAAACTGTTTTTT
>NA|TRBV2|NA|TRBJ1-2
CASSSAGKYGYTF
TGTGCCAGCAGTTCGGCAGGGAAATATGGCTACACCTTC
>NA|TRBV9|NA|TRBJ1-3
CASSVSSSGNTIYF
TGTGCCAGCAGCGTATCCAGCTCTGGAAACACCATATATTTT
>NA|TRBV18|TRBD1|TRBJ2-3
CASSPLTGDVNTQYF
TGTGCCAGCTCACCCTTGACAGGGGATGTGAATACGCAGTATTTT
>NA|TRBV20-1|NA|TRBJ1-1
CSAPESTEAFF
TGCAGTGCACCCGAGAGCACTGAAGCTTTCTTT
>NA|TRBV7-3|TRBD1|TRBJ1-5
CASSPRTGGGNQPQHF
TGTGCCAGCAGCCCGCGGACAGGGGGCGGCAATCAGCCCCAGCATTTT
>NA|TRBV5-1|TRBD2|TRBJ2-5
CASSPGGAVETQYF
TGCGCCAGCAGCCCCGGGGGGGCCGTCGAGACCCAGTACTTC
>NA|TRBV7-2|NA|TRBJ1-1
CASSLLTGNTEAFF
TGTGCCAGCAGCTTACTTACAGGGAACACTGAAGCTTTCTTT
>NA|TRBV9|TRBD1|TRBJ1-1
CASSEEDRGNTEAFF
TGTGCCAGCAGCGAGGAGGACAGGGGAAACACTGAAGCTTTCTTT
>NA|TRBV5-1|NA|TRBJ1-1
CASPKRTAMNTEAFF
TGCGCCAGCCCCAAAAGGACAGCAATGAACACTGAAGCTTTCTTT